The clone carrying this T cell receptor beta chain turned up a few times. The antigen is unknown. About 10 milliliters was the volume of peripheral blood drawn from each donor. RNA extraction gave at least 5.5 micrograms of total RNA per sample. These data belong to a study of blood T cells in healthy people across ages. The study, taken as a whole, reports: The long-lived group displayed more naive CD4+ cells, plus higher diversity, than the aged donors did.

Germline CDR1 reads MDHEN; CDR2 reads SYDVKM. This CDR3 region has 15 residues. With a J-beta primer mix and a sample-barcoded 5' primer, a second PCR ran 7 to 11 cycles. Each single sample gave us at least 2.5 million CDR3-containing paired-end reads. Via MiXCR, TCRdb re-called the 5' RACE reads, giving one row per CDR3 protein. This sample has 790,000 or so distinct CDR3 sequences; about 45% occur once, and the top ten carry less than 20%. The sequencing input was blood. The sequence derives from an elderly man in good health. The rearrangement joins TRBV28 to TRBJ2-7; 9 bases are shared with TRBD1. CDR3 coding DNA: TGTTGCACTCGGCTACAGGGGGCGCTGGCCTACGAGCAGTACTTC. This sequence encodes CCTRLQGALAYEQYF.